The entry that follows covers one T cell receptor beta chain sequence. The antigen is undetermined. Produced via immunoSEQ multiplex PCR; TCRdb's table is partial and in-frame only. The table lists tens of thousands of clones, more than 90% of them singletons, with around 3% in the top ten. V lost 7 bases and J lost 7; bases outside the gene matches: 8. Per the germline V gene, CDR1 is MRHNA and CDR2 is SNTAGT. This CDR3 is built from 13 residues. This specimen comes from a study of T cell responses to AZD1222 COVID-19 vaccine. The study, taken as a whole, reports: Only a handful of people who got AZD1222 tested seropositive at baseline. Nearly half of spike-specific TCRs reportedly target unmutated variant regions. There were vaccine-associated CD4 TCRs across spike, dominant at 160-218 and 743-854.

Material: peripheral blood, obtained on day 0 of AZD1222 vaccination. This clonotype originated in an adult in good health. The V gene is TRBV6-4, the J gene TRBJ1-1; TRBD1 aligns across 8 bases. The CDR3: CASKAGGGGEAFF. For the CDR3, the DNA is TGTGCCAGCAAAGCAGGGGGCGGCGGTGAAGCTTTCTTT.